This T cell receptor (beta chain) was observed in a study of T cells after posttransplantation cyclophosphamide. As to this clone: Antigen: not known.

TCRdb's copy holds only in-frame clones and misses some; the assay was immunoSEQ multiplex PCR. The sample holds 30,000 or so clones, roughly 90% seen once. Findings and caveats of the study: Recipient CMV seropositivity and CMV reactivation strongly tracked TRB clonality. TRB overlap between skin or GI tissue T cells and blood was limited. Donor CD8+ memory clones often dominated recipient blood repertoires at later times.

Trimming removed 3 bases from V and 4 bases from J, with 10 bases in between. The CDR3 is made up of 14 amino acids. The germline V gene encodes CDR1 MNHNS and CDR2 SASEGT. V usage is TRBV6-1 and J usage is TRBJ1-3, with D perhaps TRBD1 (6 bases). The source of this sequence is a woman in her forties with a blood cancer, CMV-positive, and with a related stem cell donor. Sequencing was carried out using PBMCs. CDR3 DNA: TGTGCCAGCAGTGAGGCAGGGGCAGGAAACACCATATATTTT. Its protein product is CASSEAGAGNTIYF.